Following are 17 T cell receptor beta chains from one sample sequenced in a study of regulatory T cells in long-lasting Graves disease. Building of the TCR beta libraries involved iRepertoire HTBI primers and Arm-PCR of CDR3 regions. TCRdb ran MiXCR on the multiplex PCR reads and lists one entry per CDR3 protein. The sample shows 400,000 to 500,000 distinct CDR3 sequences, approximately 15% of them seen only once. The time point is: newly diagnosed GD, antithyroid drugs for less than 3 months. With RNA extracted from PBMCs as input, the TCR library was made. The same sample was also used in a study of T cells in Graves' hyperthyroidism and ophthalmopathy.

The starting material was peripheral blood mononuclear cells (PBMCs), obtained at new diagnosis, from a patient treated with antithyroid drugs. These receptor sequences come from a woman between 50 and 59 years old with Graves disease.

This clonotype was seen many times. DNA for the CDR3: TGTGCCAGCAGCTTAGATCTACCCGGGGTCCCCAACACCGGGGAGCTGTTTTTT. It is translated as CASSLDLPGVPNTGELFF. The chain links TRBV11-3 to TRBJ2-2; tentative D call: TRBD2 (5 bases). This CDR3 has 18 amino acids. V lost 0 bases and J 2 bases, leaving 16 bases between the germline ends. The germline CDR1 and CDR2 sequences are SGHNT and YENEEA.

At least ten counts were recorded for this clonotype. The rearrangement uses TRBV12-3 or TRBV12-4 and TRBJ1-6, with D perhaps matching TRBD1 (5 bases). The CDR3 is 14 residues long. V lost 5 bases, J lost 4 bases, and 9 bases lay in between. In DNA form, the CDR3 reads TGTGCCAGCAGTACACAGGATTATAATTCACCCCTCCACTTT. Protein sequence: CASSTQDYNSPLHF.

This clonotype was recorded at least ten times. The chain recombines TRBV6-2 or TRBV6-3 with TRBJ1-1; D uncertain. CDR3 length equals 13 residues. The V end was cut by 6 bases, the J end by 8 bases, with 16 bases between. Germline CDR1 MNHEY, CDR2 SVGEGT. The CDR3 sequence is CASSIGPKTEAFF. As DNA, the CDR3 is TGTGCCAGCAGCATAGGACCGAAAACGGAAGCTTTCTTT.

This clonotype showed up many times. V gene TRBV12-5 combines with J gene TRBJ1-1; 10 bases are a match to TRBD1. Germline V gives CDR1 LGHNT, CDR2 FRNRAP. The CDR3 has 14 residues. V lost 6 bases, J lost 6 bases, and 7 bases stayed unmatched. CDR3 region: CASGTTGGDSEAFF. The CDR3, as DNA: TGTGCTAGTGGCACGACAGGGGGCGACTCTGAAGCTTTCTTT.

The sample holds a few counts of this clonotype. The chain joins TRBV5-6 to TRBJ2-7; D possibly matches TRBD1 or TRBD2 (5 bases each). V was shortened by 2 bases and J by 5 bases, with 17 bases between the two germline ends. Germline lookup yields CDR1 SGHDT and CDR2 YYEEEE. The CDR3 length is 15 residues. This chain's CDR3 is CASSFVRGASDEQYF. CDR3 sequence (DNA): TGTGCCAGCAGCTTCGTCCGGGGCGCGTCGGACGAGCAGTACTTC.

This clonotype was detected many times. J is TRBJ2-3 and V is TRBV12-3 or TRBV12-4; TRBD2 aligns across 10 bases. The CDR3 contains 14 residues. V lost 6 bases to trimming and J lost 0 bases; unmatched junction nucleotides: 0. As DNA, the CDR3 is TGTGCCAGCAGGACTAGCGGGAGCACAGATACGCAGTATTTT. This translates into CASRTSGSTDTQYF.

The chain has TRBV7-9 and TRBJ1-1; perhaps TRBD1 as D (5 bases). Germline CDR1 is SEHNR and CDR2 is FQNEAQ (reference sequence). This CDR3 has 12 residues. Trimming stripped 3 bases from V and 10 bases from J, with 12 bases between. The CDR3 reads CASSFGRERAFF. The CDR3 DNA is TGTGCCAGCAGCTTCGGCAGGGAAAGAGCTTTCTTT.

The chain employs TRBV11-2 and TRBJ2-5; 8 nucleotides line up with TRBD2. Trimming at V came to 1 base and at J to 4 bases, leaving 11 bases not matched to a gene. From germline, CDR1 is SGHAT and CDR2 FQNNGV. There are 17 residues in the CDR3. The CDR3 DNA follows: TGTGCCAGCAGCTTAGGACTCTATCGGGAGGGCATAGAGACCCAGTACTTC. Translation gives CASSLGLYREGIETQYF.

CDR3 residues: CSARPGLAGVTDTQYF. In DNA, the CDR3 is TGCAGTGCTAGACCGGGACTAGCGGGAGTCACAGATACGCAGTATTTT. V usage is TRBV20-1 and J usage is TRBJ2-3, with 14 bases fitting TRBD2. The trim removed 2 bases at V and 2 bases at J, leaving 3 bases unmatched. CDR1 is DFQATT and CDR2 is SNEGSKA in the germline V gene (reference sequence). This CDR3 has 16 amino acids.

This clonotype was picked up many times. V usage is TRBV6-1 and J usage is TRBJ1-1, with unresolved D. The CDR3 is made up of 13 amino acids. V lost 8 bases and J 5 bases, leaving 15 bases between the germline ends. Germline loops: CDR1 MNHNS, CDR2 SASEGT. As DNA, the CDR3 is TGTGCCAGCGGAGACGGGATTTGGACTGAAGCTTTCTTT. Translation: CASGDGIWTEAFF.

The sample holds many counts of this clonotype. This sequence joins TRBV7-3 and TRBJ2-1, with TRBD2 matching over 11 bases. The ends lost 5 bases at V and 4 bases at J; junction bases unmatched: 7. The germline V gene encodes CDR1 SGHTA and CDR2 FQGTGA. This CDR3 has 16 residues. For the CDR3, the DNA is TGTGCCAGCAGCACTCTTACTAGCGGGAGTTACAATGAGCAGTTCTTC. Amino acids: CASSTLTSGSYNEQFF.

This clonotype was observed at least ten times. V and J are TRBV11-1 and TRBJ2-7; 10 bases align to TRBD2. Germline lookup yields CDR1 SGHAT and CDR2 FQDESV (reference sequence). The V gene end was trimmed by 2 bases and the J gene end by 7 bases; junction bases not matched to a gene: 5. CDR3 length equals 14 residues. The DNA for the CDR3 is TGTGCCAGCAGCTTACTAGCGGGAGCGGGTGAGCAGTACTTC. It codes for CASSLLAGAGEQYF. Variable domain in full (rest from reference TRBV11-1 and TRBJ2-7): EAEVAQSPRYKITEKSQAVAFWCDPISGHATLYWYRQILGQGPELLVQFQDESVVDDSQLPKDRFSAERLKGVDSTLKIQPAELGDSAMYLCASSLLAGAGEQYFGPGTRLTVT.

At least ten counts were recorded for this clonotype. J is TRBJ2-1 and V is TRBV24-1; 9 nucleotides match TRBD2. The V gene end was trimmed by 5 bases and the J gene end by 5 bases; junction bases not matched to a gene: 12. The CDR3 has 17 residues. CDR1 is KGHDR and CDR2 is SFDVKD in the germline V gene. The CDR3 loop reads CATSARLIAGENNEQFF. The CDR3 DNA sequence: TGTGCCACCAGTGCCCGACTCATAGCGGGAGAGAACAATGAGCAGTTCTTC.

The gene calls are TRBV16 and TRBJ1-5; tentative D call: TRBD1 (6 bases). The V and J ends lost 8 bases and 3 bases respectively, with 20 bases between them. The length of the CDR3 is 16 residues. CDR1 and CDR2 from the germline V gene are KGHSY and FQNENV. This CDR3 reads CASGYRAYSYNQPQHF. In nucleotides, the CDR3 is TGTGCCAGCGGTTACAGGGCTTACTCCTACAATCAGCCCCAGCATTTT.

This clonotype came up many times. V gene TRBV5-5 combines with J gene TRBJ2-1; D unresolved. CDR3 length: 15 amino acids. The V end lost 0 bases, the J end lost 2 bases, and 9 bases lay between the germline ends. From germline, CDR1 is SGHKS and CDR2 YYEKEE (reference sequence). This chain's CDR3 is CASSLAEATYNEQFF. The CDR3 DNA reads as TGTGCCAGCAGCTTGGCCGAGGCTACCTACAATGAGCAGTTCTTC.

This chain links TRBV4-1 with TRBJ2-7; 8 nucleotides match TRBD2. The germline CDR1 and CDR2 sequences are MGHRA and YSYEKL. Losses at the gene ends were 4 bases for V and 4 bases for J; bases not matched to a gene: 9. This CDR3 is built from 15 residues. The CDR3 sequence is CASSPAGAYPYEQYF. The CDR3 coding sequence is TGCGCCAGCAGCCCAGCGGGAGCTTATCCTTACGAGCAGTACTTC.

This clonotype was counted only a few times. The rearrangement links TRBV27 to TRBJ2-5; TRBD1 matches 9 bases. This CDR3 has 15 amino acids. Germline V gene data show CDR1 as MNHEY and CDR2 as SMNVEV (reference sequence). After removal of 4 bases from V and 5 bases from J, the junction contained 8 bases not matched to a gene. The DNA for the CDR3 is TGTGCCAGCAGTTCCGGGACAGGGTTTGGGGAGACCCAGTACTTC. It yields the protein CASSSGTGFGETQYF.